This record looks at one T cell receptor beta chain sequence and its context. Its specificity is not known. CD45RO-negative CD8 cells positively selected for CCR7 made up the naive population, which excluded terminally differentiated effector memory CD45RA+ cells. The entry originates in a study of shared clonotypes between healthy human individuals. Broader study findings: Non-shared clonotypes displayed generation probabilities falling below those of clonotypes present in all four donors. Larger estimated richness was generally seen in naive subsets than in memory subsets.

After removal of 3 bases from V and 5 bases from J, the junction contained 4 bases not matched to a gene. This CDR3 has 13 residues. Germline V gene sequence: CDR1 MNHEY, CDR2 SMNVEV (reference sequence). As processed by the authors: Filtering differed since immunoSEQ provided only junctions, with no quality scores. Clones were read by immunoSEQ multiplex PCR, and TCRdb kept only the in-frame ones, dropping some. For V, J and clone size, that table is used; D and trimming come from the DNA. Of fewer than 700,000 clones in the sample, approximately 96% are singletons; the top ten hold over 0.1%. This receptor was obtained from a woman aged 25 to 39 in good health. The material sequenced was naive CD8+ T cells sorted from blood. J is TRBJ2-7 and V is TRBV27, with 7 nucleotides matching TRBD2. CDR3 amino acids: CASSFFAGDEQYF. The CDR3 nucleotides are TGTGCCAGCAGTTTTTTTGCGGGAGACGAGCAGTACTTC.